The 19 T cell receptor beta chains presented below share a single source sample, sequenced in a study of CD8+ T cells in alopecia areata. Extracted RNA was reverse transcribed into cDNA, the sequencing template. Sequencing was performed with immunoSEQ multiplex PCR; in TCRdb, only in-frame clones are kept and a portion is missing. This sample comprises around 100,000 clones, none seen once only. Sequencing used lesional skin. These receptors came from a C3H/HeJ mouse with alopecia areata. The strain bears MHC haplotype H2-k.

About this clone itself: Gene and germline names: mouse. From the germline J gene comes the end of the CDR3, since the read stops 4 residues before it. This chain joins TRBV13-3 and TRBJ2-7; 9 nucleotides align to TRBD1. CDR1 is NNHDY and CDR2 is SYVADS in the germline V gene. The CDR3 sequence is 15 residues long. This CDR3 is CASSDVRDRVYEQYF. The sequenced CDR3 bases are TGTGCCAGCAGTGACGTCCGGGACAGGGTGTAT.

About this clone: Each gene name is a mouse one. The CDR3 goes on 4 residues after the read ends, and that part is filled in from the germline J gene. V and J are TRBV13-3 and TRBJ2-5, with D perhaps TRBD2 (7 bases). The CDR3 is made up of 15 amino acids. The germline CDR1 and CDR2 sequences are NNHDY and SYVADS. Incomplete CDR3 DNA: TGTGCCAGCAGTGAGAGGGGGGGACGGGAAGAC. This translates into CASSERGGRED. The entire CDR3 protein is CASSERGGREDTQYF.

Concerning this clone: Gene and germline names: mouse. Sequencing ends 4 residues short of the CDR3 end; the germline J gene provides the rest. V gene TRBV13-2 combines with J gene TRBJ2-5; 8 nucleotides line up with TRBD1. In germline, CDR1 is NNHNN, CDR2 SYGAGS (reference sequence). The junction had 2 bases not matched to a gene; V was cut back by 0 bases and J by 2 bases. This CDR3 comprises 15 residues. CDR3 amino acids: CASGDGTGSQDTQYF. The CDR3 bases that were read are TGTGCCAGCGGTGATGGGACAGGGTCCCAAGAC.

Only a few counts were recorded for this clone. Here the gene names and germline are mouse. CDR3 bases read: TGTGCTAGCAGTTACCGGGACATTCTCTATGCT. Amino acids: CASSYRDILYA. The entire CDR3 protein reads CASSYRDILYAEQFF. This chain joins TRBV29 and TRBJ2-1; TRBD1 might be the D (6 bases). Sequencing ends 4 residues short of the CDR3 end; the germline J gene provides the rest. Germline-derived CDR1 and CDR2 are MSHET and SYDVDS. Trimming took off 4 bases at V and 3 bases at J, with 13 bases between the two ends. The CDR3 is made up of 15 amino acids.

This clone was detected a few times. The listed genes are named as in mouse. The CDR3 is cut off 4 residues early in the read; its end comes from the germline J gene. This rearrangement joins TRBV19 to TRBJ2-4, with 8 bases identical to TRBD2. Per the germline V gene, CDR1 is FNHDT and CDR2 is SITEND (reference sequence). The CDR3 has 14 amino acids. The part of the CDR3 DNA that was read is TGTGCCAGCAGTATACTCTGGGGGGAAAAC. Its translation is CASSILWGEN. In full, the CDR3 is CASSILWGENTLYF.

Concerning this clone itself: This may be a read error, as it is one base from a much larger clone. Gene names refer to mouse genes. The read is 4 residues too short to cover the CDR3 end, so that end is filled in from the germline J gene. The chain recombines TRBV19 with TRBJ2-1; 8 nucleotides line up with TRBD2. The germline V gene has CDR1 FNHDT and CDR2 SITEND (reference sequence). Losses at the gene ends were 5 bases for V and 0 bases for J; bases not matched to a gene: 7. The CDR3 is 16 residues long. This CDR3 reads CASSPYWGSNYAEQFF. The part of the CDR3 DNA that was read is TGTGCCAGCAGCCCCTACTGGGGGAGTAACTATGCT.

This clone was observed a few times. Genes and germline are mouse. Read sequence stops 4 residues before the CDR3 end, and the germline J gene provides the missing end. J is TRBJ2-3 and V is TRBV17; 7 bases align to TRBD1. CDR1 is MNHDT and CDR2 is YYDKIL in the germline V gene. V lost 4 bases, J lost 0 bases, and 1 base stayed unmatched. The CDR3 consists of 14 residues. The CDR3 here is CASSNRGSAETLYF. Incomplete CDR3 DNA: TGTGCTAGCAGTAACAGGGGTAGTGCAGAA. Variable domain in full (rest from reference TRBV17 and TRBJ2-3): DTTVKQNPRYKLARVGKPVNLICSQTMNHDTMYWYQKKPNQAPKLLLFYYDKILNREADTFEKFQSSRPNNSFCSLYIGSAGLEYSAMYLCASSNRGSAETLYFGSGTRLTVL.

This clone showed up just a few times. Gene names follow the mouse nomenclature. Coverage ceases 4 residues before the CDR3 finishes, and the germline J gene fills in the end. The gene calls are TRBV13-3 and TRBJ2-5; 8 bases agree with TRBD2. The germline gives CDR1 NNHDY, CDR2 SYVADS. This CDR3 contains 14 residues. The chain's CDR3 is CASSDLGLEDTQYF. CDR3 bases read: TGTGCCAGCAGTGATTTGGGACTGGAAGAC.

This clone was seen a handful of times. Gene names are mouse gene names. The sequence runs out 4 residues before the end of the CDR3; the remainder is reconstructed from the germline J gene. The same CDR3 arises from other DNA sequences in this sample as well. This rearrangement joins TRBV13-3 to TRBJ2-5, with D tentatively TRBD1 (6 bases). Trimming pared 5 bases from V and 0 bases from J, leaving 13 bases between. Germline values: CDR1 NNHDY, CDR2 SYVADS. There are 15 residues in the CDR3. The chain's CDR3 is CASSPTGFNQDTQYF. CDR3 DNA, as far as it was read: TGTGCCAGCAGCCCGACAGGCTTTAACCAAGAC. Variable domain in full (rest from reference TRBV13-3 and TRBJ2-5): EAAVTQSPRSKVAVTGGKVTLSCHQTNNHDYMYWYRQDTGHGLRLIHYSYVADSTEKGDIPDGYKASRPSQENFSLILELASLSQTAVYFCASSPTGFNQDTQYFGPGTRLLVL.

This clone was detected many times. The gene symbols are mouse symbols. This CDR3 reads CASSDRGGPSYEQYF. Partial CDR3 DNA: TGTGCCAGCAGTGATCGGGGGGGGCCCTCCTAT. The genes are TRBV13-3 and TRBJ2-7; 8 nucleotides align to TRBD2. The read gets to within 4 residues of the CDR3 end, and the germline J gene fills in the rest. The V and J ends lost 1 base and 0 bases, in that order; junction bases with no gene match: 3. CDR3 length equals 15 residues. Germline V gene lookup returns CDR1 NNHDY and CDR2 SYVADS.

This clone has a handful of counts. The genes are named according to mouse. The CDR3 end falls 4 residues outside the read, so it is completed with the germline J gene. This chain connects TRBV13-3 to TRBJ2-5; 8 bases agree with TRBD2. CDR3 length equals 14 residues. Germline CDR1 reads NNHDY; CDR2 reads SYVADS. The CDR3 loop is CASSVSGGPDTQYF. The sequenced CDR3 bases are TGTGCCAGCAGTGTCTCGGGGGGGCCAGAC.

Only a few counts were recorded for this clone. Gene names and germline match the mouse. The CDR3 goes on 4 residues after the read ends, and that part is filled in from the germline J gene. The V gene is TRBV13-3, the J gene TRBJ2-2, with 7 bases fitting TRBD1. The CDR3 covers 15 residues. Trimming removed 4 bases from V and 1 base from J; junction bases left unmatched: 4. Germline V gene data show CDR1 as NNHDY and CDR2 as SYVADS. The chain's CDR3 is CASSPRDRNTGQLYF. CDR3 DNA, as far as it was read: TGTGCCAGCAGTCCCCGGGACAGAAACACCGGG.

Details on this clone: The germline and genes are mouse ones. The DNA ends 4 residues before the CDR3 does, and the rest of the CDR3 is filled in from the germline J gene. The rearrangement links TRBV13-3 to TRBJ2-5; 7 nucleotides align to TRBD2. The germline V gene has CDR1 NNHDY and CDR2 SYVADS. J was trimmed by 0 bases and V by 5 bases; bases with no gene match: 3. This CDR3 spans 14 amino acids. The chain's CDR3 is CASRWGDNQDTQYF. The DNA read from the CDR3 is TGTGCCAGCAGGTGGGGGGATAACCAAGAC. Full variable domain (rest looked up from reference TRBV13-3 and TRBJ2-5): EAAVTQSPRSKVAVTGGKVTLSCHQTNNHDYMYWYRQDTGHGLRLIHYSYVADSTEKGDIPDGYKASRPSQENFSLILELASLSQTAVYFCASRWGDNQDTQYFGPGTRLLVL.

This clone was found a few times. Genes and germline come from the mouse. The CDR3 extends 4 residues past the end of the read, so its final part is completed from the germline J gene. V is TRBV13-3 and J is TRBJ2-4; 10 bases map to TRBD2. Germline CDR1 is NNHDY and CDR2 is SYVADS. The J segment lost 0 bases and the V segment lost 4 bases, leaving 8 bases of the junction unmatched. CDR3 length equals 17 residues. Here the CDR3 reads CASSWDWGSSSQNTLYF. CDR3 DNA (partial): TGTGCCAGCAGTTGGGACTGGGGTTCTTCTAGTCAAAAC.

This clone has a handful of counts. The germline and genes are mouse ones. The missing CDR3 end, 4 residues past where the read stops, is filled in from the germline J gene. The rearrangement uses TRBV29 and TRBJ2-1; the D gene is possibly TRBD2 (6 bases). The CDR3 covers 14 residues. CDR1 and CDR2 (germline): MSHET, SYDVDS. Trimming removed 2 bases from V and 5 bases from J, with 10 bases in between. The part of the CDR3 DNA that was read is TGTGCTAGCAGTTTACTACTGGGTCATGCT. The encoded protein is CASSLLLGHA. The entire CDR3 protein reads CASSLLLGHAEQFF. The entire variable domain, with the rest obtained from reference TRBV29 and TRBJ2-1, is as follows: DMKVTQMPRYLIKRMGENVLLECGQDMSHETMYWYRQDPGLGLQLIYISYDVDSNSEGDIPKGYRVSRKKREHFSLILDSAKTNQTSVYFCASSLLLGHAEQFFGPGTRLTVL.

This clone was observed a handful of times. The gene names given are mouse names. Other DNA sequences of this sample code for an identical CDR3. The DNA read from the CDR3 is TGCACCTGCAGTGCAGCAGGGGGCGGGTATGCT. Translated, it gives CTCSAAGGGYA. The full CDR3 protein is CTCSAAGGGYAEQFF. The genes are TRBV1 and TRBJ2-1; 8 bases align to TRBD1. The DNA ends 4 residues before the CDR3 does, and the rest of the CDR3 is filled in from the germline J gene. Germline CDR1 and CDR2: NSQYPW and LRSPGD (reference sequence). The CDR3 contains 15 residues. Trimming cost V 1 base and J 4 bases; bases outside gene matches: 3.

This clone occurred a few times. Gene names denote mouse genes. The CDR3 end is not reached by the read, which stops 4 residues before it; the germline J gene fills it in. The V and J genes are TRBV1 and TRBJ2-3; no clear D. Germline V gene sequence: CDR1 NSQYPW, CDR2 LRSPGD (reference sequence). V lost 3 bases, J lost 0 bases, and 10 bases lay in between. This CDR3 is built from 15 residues. This CDR3 is CTCSASQASAETLYF. The part of the CDR3 DNA that was read is TGCACCTGCAGTGCTAGTCAGGCTAGTGCAGAA.

Comments on this clone: The gene names given are mouse names. The sequenced fragment ends 4 residues before the CDR3 boundary, so the rest is inferred from the germline J gene. This rearrangement joins TRBV13-3 to TRBJ1-1; 7 bases agree with TRBD1. The V gene's germline CDR1 is NNHDY and CDR2 SYVADS. CDR3 length: 15 amino acids. V was clipped by 1 base and J by 4 bases; unmatched bases: 7. The CDR3 is CASSDRGRSGTEVFF. The CDR3 DNA, read in part, is TGTGCCAGCAGTGATAGGGGGCGCAGTGGCACA.

For this clone: Gene names follow the mouse nomenclature. The read ends 4 residues early relative to the CDR3; the germline J gene fills the gap. This chain links TRBV13-3 with TRBJ1-1, with D possibly TRBD1 on 5 matching bases. The CDR3 is 13 residues long. CDR1 is NNHDY, CDR2 SYVADS, per germline. V dropped 3 bases and J dropped 3 bases, with 9 bases sitting between them. The DNA read from the CDR3 is TGTGCCAGCAGTGGACAGCACTACACA. Protein sequence: CASSGQHYT. The whole CDR3 protein is CASSGQHYTEVFF.